Shown below are 8 T cell receptor beta chains from a single sample sequenced in a study of shared clonotypes between healthy human individuals (dated by TCRdb to 2019 to 2021). The method was the immunoSEQ multiplex PCR assay. As stored in TCRdb, this immuneACCESS dataset retains in-frame rearrangements with V and J assigned. A fraction of the clones does not appear; measured against another copy, unresolved V genes explain less than half of the discrepancy, and the remainder lacks a known reason. This sample is represented by about 2.1 million clones; 93% of them were singletons. Of the sample, around 1.7% falls within the top ten clones. For the CD8 naive samples, CD45RO-negative cells were positively selected for CCR7, yielding a CD45RA+CCR7+ population from which TemRA cells were excluded. The sequenced material came from naive CD8+ T cells from PBMCs. Sample cell subset or site, as interpreted from the label and publication: CD45RA+CCR7+. The receptors here all came from a man younger than 35 in good health. Some clones in this sample may be carry-over from other donors' samples.

The chain combines TRBV11-2 with TRBJ2-1; 9 nucleotides agree with TRBD2. The CDR3 length is 15 residues. Germline CDR1 and CDR2: SGHAT and FQNNGV. V was clipped by 5 bases and J by 7 bases; unmatched bases: 9. The CDR3 region is CASSPLAGVGNEQFF. For the CDR3, the DNA is TGTGCCAGCAGCCCCTTAGCGGGAGTTGGAAATGAGCAGTTCTTC.

The chain is built from TRBV18 and TRBJ2-7; D remains ambiguous. The CDR3 sequence is 14 residues long. The germline V gene encodes CDR1 KGHSH and CDR2 LQKENI. The V gene lost 0 bases and the J gene lost 3 bases, with 9 bases spanning the gap. The CDR3 coding sequence is TGTGCCAGCTCACCACCCACCCCGGGCTACGAGCAGTACTTC. This translates into CASSPPTPGYEQYF. The variable domain in full, with the rest retrieved from reference TRBV18 and TRBJ2-7, is NAGVMQNPRHLVRRRGQEARLRCSPMKGHSHVYWYRQLPEEGLKFMVYLQKENIIDESGMPKERFSAEFPKEGPSILRIQQVVRGDSAAYFCASSPPTPGYEQYFGPGTRLTVT.

The genes are TRBV10-3 and TRBJ1-1, with a tentative D call TRBD1 (5 bases). In germline, CDR1 is ENHRY, CDR2 SYGVKD. The V end was cut by 5 bases, the J end by 1 base, with 11 bases between. The CDR3 is 14 residues long. The CDR3 loop reads CAISSDRKNTEAFF. DNA of the CDR3: TGTGCCATCAGTTCAGACAGAAAGAACACTGAAGCTTTCTTT.

The rearrangement joins TRBV7-2 to TRBJ2-3; D gene uncertain. The V gene lost 1 base and the J gene lost 1 base, with 6 bases spanning the gap. Germline lookup yields CDR1 SGHTA and CDR2 FQGNSA. The CDR3 consists of 14 residues. Here the CDR3 DNA reads TGTGCCAGCAGCTTAGGACGGGGCACAGATACGCAGTATTTT. Its translation is CASSLGRGTDTQYF.

This clone has just a few counts. V usage is TRBV30 and J usage is TRBJ1-1; possible D gene TRBD1, 6 bases. The CDR3 sequence is 14 residues long. Germline V gene lookup returns CDR1 GTSNPN and CDR2 SVGIG (reference sequence). Deletions cut 0 bases from V and 3 bases from J, with 11 bases between. CDR3: CAWSVLGADTEAFF. In DNA form, the CDR3 reads TGTGCCTGGAGTGTTTTGGGGGCGGACACTGAAGCTTTCTTT.

This clone was counted a few times. The CDR3 here is CASSSGGGGDTIYF. DNA for the CDR3: TGTGCCAGCTCCTCGGGGGGAGGGGGTGACACCATATATTTT. This sequence joins TRBV2 and TRBJ1-3; tentatively, D is TRBD1 (6 bases). The CDR3 is 14 amino acids. The germline V gene has CDR1 SNHLY and CDR2 FYNNEI. The V and J ends lost 8 bases and 8 bases respectively, with 19 bases between them.

The V gene is TRBV5-1, the J gene TRBJ2-1; the D gene is possibly TRBD2 (6 bases). Trimming left V 3 bases short and J 5 bases short, with 18 bases between. Germline CDR1 and CDR2: SGHRS and YFSETQ. This CDR3 has 16 residues. The CDR3 protein is CASSSEGLGVDNEQFF. For the CDR3, the DNA is TGCGCCAGCAGCTCGGAGGGACTTGGTGTGGACAATGAGCAGTTCTTC.

The V call is TRBV7-8, the J call TRBJ2-4; tentatively, D is TRBD2 (5 bases). Trimming left V 2 bases short and J 0 bases short, with 11 bases between. In germline, CDR1 is SGHVS, CDR2 FQNEAQ. This CDR3 is built from 16 residues. This CDR3 reads CASSLYAGLAKNIQYF. The CDR3 nucleotides read TGTGCCAGCAGCTTATACGCAGGACTAGCCAAAAACATTCAGTACTTC.